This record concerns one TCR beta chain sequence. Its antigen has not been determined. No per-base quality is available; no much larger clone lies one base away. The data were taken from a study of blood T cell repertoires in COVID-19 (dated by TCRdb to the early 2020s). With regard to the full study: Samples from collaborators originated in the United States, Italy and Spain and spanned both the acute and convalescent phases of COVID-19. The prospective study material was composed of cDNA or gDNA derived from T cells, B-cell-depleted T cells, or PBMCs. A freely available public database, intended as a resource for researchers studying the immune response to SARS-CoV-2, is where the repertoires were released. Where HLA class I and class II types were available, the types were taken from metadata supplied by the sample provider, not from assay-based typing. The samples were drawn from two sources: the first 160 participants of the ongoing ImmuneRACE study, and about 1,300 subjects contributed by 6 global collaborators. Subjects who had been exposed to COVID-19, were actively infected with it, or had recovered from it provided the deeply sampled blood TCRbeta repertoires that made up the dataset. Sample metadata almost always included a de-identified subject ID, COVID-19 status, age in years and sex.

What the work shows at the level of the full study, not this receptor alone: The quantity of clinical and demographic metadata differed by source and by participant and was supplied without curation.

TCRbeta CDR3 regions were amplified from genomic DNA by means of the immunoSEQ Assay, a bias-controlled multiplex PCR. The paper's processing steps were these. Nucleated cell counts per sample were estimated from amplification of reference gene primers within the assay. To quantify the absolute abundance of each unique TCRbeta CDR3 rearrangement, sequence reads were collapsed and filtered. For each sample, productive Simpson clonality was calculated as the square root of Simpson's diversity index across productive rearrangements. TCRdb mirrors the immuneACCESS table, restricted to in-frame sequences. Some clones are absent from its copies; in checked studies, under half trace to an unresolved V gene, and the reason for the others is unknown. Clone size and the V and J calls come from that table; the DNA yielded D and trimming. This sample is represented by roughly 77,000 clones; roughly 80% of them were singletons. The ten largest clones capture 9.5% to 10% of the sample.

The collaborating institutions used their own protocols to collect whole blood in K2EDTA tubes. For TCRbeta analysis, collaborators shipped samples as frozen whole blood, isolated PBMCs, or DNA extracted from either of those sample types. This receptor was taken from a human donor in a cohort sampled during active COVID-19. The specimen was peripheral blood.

The DNA is TGCGCCAGTAGGCCGGGAATCGGTTTGTCCGACGAGCAGTACTTC. This yields the protein CASRPGIGLSDEQYF. Recombination linked TRBV5-1 to TRBJ2-7; TRBD2 is a weak D gene call, 5 bases matching. The trim is 8 bases for V and 5 bases for J, with a gap of 23 bases between the germline ends. The CDR3 covers 15 residues, taking in both the cysteine and the phenylalanine. The entry retains the CDR3 DNA only, 45 bases that are in frame from base 1. The germline V gene supplies CDR1 SGHRS and CDR2 YFSETQ.